The rows below give T cell receptor beta chains drawn from one sample of a study of OX40 agonist ivuxolimab in advanced cancers. The table came from immunoSEQ multiplex PCR; TCRdb's copy has only in-frame clones and leaves some out. Altogether tens of thousands of clones are present, approximately 89% being singletons, with the ten largest covering over 0.15%. The starting material was CD4+ or CD8+ T cells sorted from blood, obtained in a trial of the OX40 agonist ivuxolimab. These receptors all come from an adult with an advanced solid tumor such as melanoma, head and neck, liver or kidney cancer. Both conserved end residues are part of each CDR3. A D gene is named only where the DNA matches it firmly. Only some rows state a clone size, as once, few, many or a class for expanded clones.

>-|TRBJ1-3|TRBV15|-
CATSRDQNSGNTIYF
TGTGCCACCAGCAGAGATCAGAACTCTGGAAACACCATATATTTT
>-|TRBJ2-1|TRBV19|-
CASTDGLRSSYNEQFF
TGTGCCAGTACCGATGGGCTCCGGAGCTCCTACAATGAGCAGTTCTTC
>-|TRBJ1-1|TRBV25-1|TRBD1
CASEKQGGRTEAFF
TGTGCCAGCGAAAAACAGGGGGGAAGGACTGAAGCTTTCTTT
>-|TRBJ1-5|TRBV19|TRBD1
CASIGTGGVNQPQHF
TGTGCCAGTATAGGAACAGGGGGCGTTAATCAGCCCCAGCATTTT
>-|TRBJ2-7|TRBV10-1|-
CASSQGGRTYEQYF
TGCGCCAGCAGCCAGGGCGGCCGAACCTACGAGCAGTACTTC
>-|TRBJ2-3|TRBV4-2|-
CASSQDPISTDTQYF
TGTGCCAGCAGCCAAGATCCTATTAGCACAGATACGCAGTATTTT
>-|TRBJ2-7|TRBV5-4|TRBD1
CASSSTGTGYVEQYF
TGTGCCAGCAGCTCCACCGGGACAGGGTATGTCGAGCAGTACTTC
>-|TRBJ1-1|TRBV6-1|-
CASSGHSSGNTEAFF
TGTGCCAGCAGCGGACACTCAAGTGGGAACACTGAAGCTTTCTTT
>-|TRBJ2-7|TRBV11-2|-
CASSALYEQYF
TGTGCCAGCAGCGCACTCTACGAGCAGTACTTC
>-|TRBJ2-3|TRBV5-1|-
CASSSAASEDTQYF
TGCGCCAGCAGCTCCGCAGCCTCGGAAGATACGCAGTATTTT
>-|TRBJ1-1|TRBV25-1|-
CASSEGVEAFF
TGTGCCAGCAGTGAAGGGGTTGAAGCTTTCTTT
>-|TRBJ2-7|TRBV7-6|TRBD2
CASTSGSGTSYEQYF
TGTGCCAGCACCAGTGGATCTGGGACTAGCTACGAGCAGTACTTC
>-|TRBJ2-2|TRBV6-1|-
CASSETVTNTGELFF
TGTGCCAGCAGTGAGACGGTTACGAACACCGGGGAGCTGTTTTTT
>-|TRBJ1-2|TRBV28|-
CASSLWVSVDGYTF
TGTGCCAGCAGTTTATGGGTAAGCGTGGATGGCTACACCTTC
>-|TRBJ2-3|TRBV5-1|TRBD2
CASSVTGTSGYTQYF
TGCGCCAGCAGCGTTACCGGGACTAGCGGGTATACGCAGTATTTT
>-|TRBJ2-5|TRBV7-9|TRBD1
CASSRDREKETQYF
TGTGCCAGCAGCCGGGACAGAGAAAAAGAGACCCAGTACTTC
>-|TRBJ1-2|TRBV5-1|TRBD1
CASSFQPGQGRVTF
TGCGCCAGCAGCTTCCAACCGGGACAGGGCCGGGTCACCTTC
>-|TRBJ2-3|TRBV2|TRBD2
CASLDSGRWSDTQYF
TGTGCCAGCTTGGATAGCGGGAGGTGGTCAGATACGCAGTATTTT
>-|TRBJ1-2|TRBV29-1|-
CSVPGHPPISNYGYTF
TGCAGCGTACCGGGACACCCCCCGATCAGTAACTATGGCTACACCTTC
>-|TRBJ1-2|TRBV5-4|-
CASSLEGWDGYTF
TGTGCCAGCAGCTTGGAGGGTTGGGATGGCTACACCTTC
>-|TRBJ2-5|TRBV30|-
CAWRGLGGRTETQYF
TGTGCCTGGCGAGGACTGGGGGGTCGTACCGAGACCCAGTACTTC
>once|TRBJ1-4|TRBV5-5|-
CASSLAPVGANEKLFF
TGTGCCAGCAGCTTGGCCCCAGTAGGAGCTAATGAAAAACTGTTTTTT
>once|TRBJ1-1|TRBV6-5|-
CASRGDPNTEAFF
TGTGCCAGCAGAGGGGACCCGAACACTGAAGCTTTCTTT
>-|TRBJ1-2|TRBV16|TRBD1
CASSLQGKYGYTF
TGTGCCAGCAGCCTACAGGGGAAGTATGGCTACACCTTC
>-|TRBJ2-1|TRBV6-5|TRBD1
CASRGQGSYNEQFF
TGTGCCAGCAGGGGACAGGGGTCCTACAATGAGCAGTTCTTC
>-|TRBJ2-1|TRBV11-2|TRBD2
CASSPLVVSGRNEQFF
TGTGCCAGCAGCCCCCTCGTAGTTAGCGGGAGGAATGAGCAGTTCTTC
>-|TRBJ1-3|TRBV30|TRBD1
CAWRAGTVGNTIYF
TGTGCCTGGAGGGCCGGGACAGTCGGAAACACCATATATTTT
>-|TRBJ2-1|TRBV9|-
CASSVDLRVNNEQFF
TGTGCCAGCAGCGTAGACTTGCGGGTAAACAATGAGCAGTTCTTC
>-|TRBJ1-5|TRBV2|TRBD1
CASSVAGGLNQPQHF
TGTGCCAGCAGTGTGGCAGGGGGCCTCAATCAGCCCCAGCATTTT
>-|TRBJ2-3|TRBV10-1|TRBD2
CASSEGGGARDTQYF
TGCGCCAGCAGTGAAGGCGGGGGGGCCAGAGATACGCAGTATTTT
>-|TRBJ2-5|TRBV18|TRBD2
CASSNPGLPAQYF
TGTGCCAGCTCAAACCCGGGACTACCCGCCCAGTACTTC
>once|TRBJ1-4|TRBV15|TRBD1
CATRELQGARGGEKLFF
TGTGCCACCCGCGAGCTACAGGGGGCGCGGGGTGGTGAAAAACTGTTTTTT
>-|TRBJ1-1|TRBV5-1|TRBD1
CASSLEGQATTEAFF
TGCGCCAGCAGCTTGGAGGGACAGGCGACCACTGAAGCTTTCTTT
>once|TRBJ1-5|TRBV30|-
CAWSSGSFNQPQHF
TGTGCCTGGAGTTCGGGGTCCTTTAATCAGCCCCAGCATTTT
>-|TRBJ1-2|TRBV15|-
CATSRVQGLYGYTF
TGTGCCACCAGCAGAGTGCAGGGGCTCTATGGCTACACCTTC